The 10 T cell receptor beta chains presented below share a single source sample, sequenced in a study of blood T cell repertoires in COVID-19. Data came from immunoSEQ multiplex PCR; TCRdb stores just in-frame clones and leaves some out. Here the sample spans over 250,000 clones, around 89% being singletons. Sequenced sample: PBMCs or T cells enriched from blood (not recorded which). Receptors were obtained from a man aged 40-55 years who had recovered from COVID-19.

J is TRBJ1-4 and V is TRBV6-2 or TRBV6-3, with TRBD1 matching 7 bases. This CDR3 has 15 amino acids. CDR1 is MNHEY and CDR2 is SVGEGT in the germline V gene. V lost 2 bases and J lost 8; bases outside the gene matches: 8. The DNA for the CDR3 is TGTGCCAGCAGTTACAGGGGGCGAGGAGAAGAAAAACTGTTTTTT. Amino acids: CASSYRGRGEEKLFF.

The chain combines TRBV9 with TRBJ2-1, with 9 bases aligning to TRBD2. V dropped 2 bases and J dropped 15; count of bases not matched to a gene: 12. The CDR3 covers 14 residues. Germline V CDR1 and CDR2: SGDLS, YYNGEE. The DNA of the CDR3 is TGTGCCAGCAGCGTTTATAGCGGGAGTGAGTATCGGTTCTTC. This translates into CASSVYSGSEYRFF.

CDR3 sequence (DNA): TGCGCCAGCAGCAGCGGGGGACAGCTCTATGGCTACACCTTC. Protein sequence: CASSSGGQLYGYTF. V gene TRBV5-1 combines with J gene TRBJ1-2; 7 nucleotides line up with TRBD1. V shed 4 bases, J shed 4 bases, and the junction held 7 bases outside the gene matches. CDR1 and CDR2 (germline): SGHRS, YFSETQ. The CDR3 consists of 14 residues.

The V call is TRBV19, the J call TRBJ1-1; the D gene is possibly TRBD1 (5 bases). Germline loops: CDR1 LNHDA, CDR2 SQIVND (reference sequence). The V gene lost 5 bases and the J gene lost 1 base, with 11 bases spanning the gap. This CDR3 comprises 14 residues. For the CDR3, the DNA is TGTGCCAGTAGTCAGGGTTATCGGAACACTGAAGCTTTCTTT. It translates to CASSQGYRNTEAFF.

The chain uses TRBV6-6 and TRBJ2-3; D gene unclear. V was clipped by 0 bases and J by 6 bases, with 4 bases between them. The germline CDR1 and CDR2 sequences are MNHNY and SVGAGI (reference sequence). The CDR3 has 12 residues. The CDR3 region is CASSYSSDTQYF. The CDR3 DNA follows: TGTGCCAGCAGTTACTCGTCGGATACGCAGTATTTT.

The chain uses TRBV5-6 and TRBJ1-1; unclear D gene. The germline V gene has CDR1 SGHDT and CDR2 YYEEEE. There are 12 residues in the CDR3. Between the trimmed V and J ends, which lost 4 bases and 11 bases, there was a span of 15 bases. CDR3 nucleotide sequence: TGTGCCAGCAGCCTAGATCCGGGGTCGGCTTTCTTT. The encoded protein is CASSLDPGSAFF. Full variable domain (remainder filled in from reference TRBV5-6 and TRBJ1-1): DAGVTQSPTHLIKTRGQQVTLRCSPKSGHDTVSWYQQALGQGPQFIFQYYEEEERQRGNFPDRFSGHQFPNYSSELNVNALLLGDSALYLCASSLDPGSAFFGQGTRLTVV.

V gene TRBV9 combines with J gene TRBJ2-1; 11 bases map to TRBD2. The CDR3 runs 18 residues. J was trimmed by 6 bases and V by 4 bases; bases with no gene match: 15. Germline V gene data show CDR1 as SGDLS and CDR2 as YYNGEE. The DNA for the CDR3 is TGTGCCAGCAGCCCCCAGGAGAGACTAGCGGGGACCTCCAATGAGCAGTTCTTC. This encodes CASSPQERLAGTSNEQFF.

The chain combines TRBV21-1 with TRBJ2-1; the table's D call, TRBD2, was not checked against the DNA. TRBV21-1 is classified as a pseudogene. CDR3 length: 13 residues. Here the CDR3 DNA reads TGTGCCAATCTAGCGGGGTCCTACAATGAGCAGTTCTTC. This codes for CANLAGSYNEQFF.

As DNA, the CDR3 is TGTGCCAGCAGCCTAGAGGACAGGGGGCGTCCATACGAGCAGTACTTC. This codes for CASSLEDRGRPYEQYF. The chain is built from TRBV7-9 and TRBJ2-7; 11 bases line up with TRBD1. The germline V gene encodes CDR1 SEHNR and CDR2 FQNEAQ (reference sequence). V trimming: 5 bases; J trimming: 4 bases; junction bases outside the gene matches: 10. The CDR3 has 16 amino acids.

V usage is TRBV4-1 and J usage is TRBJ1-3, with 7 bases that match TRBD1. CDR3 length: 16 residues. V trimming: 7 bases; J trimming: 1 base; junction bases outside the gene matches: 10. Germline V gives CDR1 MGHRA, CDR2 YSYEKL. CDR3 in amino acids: CASNDIGQVSGNTIYF. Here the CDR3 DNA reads TGCGCCAGCAATGATATCGGACAGGTGTCTGGAAACACCATATATTTT.